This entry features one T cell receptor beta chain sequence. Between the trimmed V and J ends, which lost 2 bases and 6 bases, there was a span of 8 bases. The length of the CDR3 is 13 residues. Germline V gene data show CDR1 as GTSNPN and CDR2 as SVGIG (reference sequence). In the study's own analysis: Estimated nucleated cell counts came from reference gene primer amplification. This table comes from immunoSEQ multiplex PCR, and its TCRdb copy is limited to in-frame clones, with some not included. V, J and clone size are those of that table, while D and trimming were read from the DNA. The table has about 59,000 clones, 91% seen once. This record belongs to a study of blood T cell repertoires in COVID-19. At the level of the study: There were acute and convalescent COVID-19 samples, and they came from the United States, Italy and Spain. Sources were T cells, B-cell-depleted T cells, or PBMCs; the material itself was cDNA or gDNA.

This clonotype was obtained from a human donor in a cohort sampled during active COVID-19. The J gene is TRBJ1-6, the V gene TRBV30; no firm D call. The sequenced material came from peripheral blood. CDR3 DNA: TGTGCCTGGAGTTTGGCAGTTAATTCACCCCTCCACTTT. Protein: CAWSLAVNSPLHF.